This paragraph covers one TCR beta chain sequence. A read error may account for a junction end that differs from germline. Germline V gene data show CDR1 as MDHEN and CDR2 as SYDVKM. This CDR3 comprises 15 residues. These data are taken from a study of control samples from healthy donors and cancer patients. TCRdb's copy holds only in-frame clones and misses some; the assay was immunoSEQ multiplex PCR. Of approximately 49,000 clones in the sample, about 86% were seen once. The source of this sequence is a woman aged 50 to 60 with lung cancer. J is TRBJ1-1 and V is TRBV28; D is undetermined. The material sequenced was PBMCs. The CDR3 loop is CASSLFGTLNTEAFF. The DNA of the CDR3 is TGTGCCAGCAGCTTATTCGGAACCCTGAACACTGAAGCTTTCTTT.